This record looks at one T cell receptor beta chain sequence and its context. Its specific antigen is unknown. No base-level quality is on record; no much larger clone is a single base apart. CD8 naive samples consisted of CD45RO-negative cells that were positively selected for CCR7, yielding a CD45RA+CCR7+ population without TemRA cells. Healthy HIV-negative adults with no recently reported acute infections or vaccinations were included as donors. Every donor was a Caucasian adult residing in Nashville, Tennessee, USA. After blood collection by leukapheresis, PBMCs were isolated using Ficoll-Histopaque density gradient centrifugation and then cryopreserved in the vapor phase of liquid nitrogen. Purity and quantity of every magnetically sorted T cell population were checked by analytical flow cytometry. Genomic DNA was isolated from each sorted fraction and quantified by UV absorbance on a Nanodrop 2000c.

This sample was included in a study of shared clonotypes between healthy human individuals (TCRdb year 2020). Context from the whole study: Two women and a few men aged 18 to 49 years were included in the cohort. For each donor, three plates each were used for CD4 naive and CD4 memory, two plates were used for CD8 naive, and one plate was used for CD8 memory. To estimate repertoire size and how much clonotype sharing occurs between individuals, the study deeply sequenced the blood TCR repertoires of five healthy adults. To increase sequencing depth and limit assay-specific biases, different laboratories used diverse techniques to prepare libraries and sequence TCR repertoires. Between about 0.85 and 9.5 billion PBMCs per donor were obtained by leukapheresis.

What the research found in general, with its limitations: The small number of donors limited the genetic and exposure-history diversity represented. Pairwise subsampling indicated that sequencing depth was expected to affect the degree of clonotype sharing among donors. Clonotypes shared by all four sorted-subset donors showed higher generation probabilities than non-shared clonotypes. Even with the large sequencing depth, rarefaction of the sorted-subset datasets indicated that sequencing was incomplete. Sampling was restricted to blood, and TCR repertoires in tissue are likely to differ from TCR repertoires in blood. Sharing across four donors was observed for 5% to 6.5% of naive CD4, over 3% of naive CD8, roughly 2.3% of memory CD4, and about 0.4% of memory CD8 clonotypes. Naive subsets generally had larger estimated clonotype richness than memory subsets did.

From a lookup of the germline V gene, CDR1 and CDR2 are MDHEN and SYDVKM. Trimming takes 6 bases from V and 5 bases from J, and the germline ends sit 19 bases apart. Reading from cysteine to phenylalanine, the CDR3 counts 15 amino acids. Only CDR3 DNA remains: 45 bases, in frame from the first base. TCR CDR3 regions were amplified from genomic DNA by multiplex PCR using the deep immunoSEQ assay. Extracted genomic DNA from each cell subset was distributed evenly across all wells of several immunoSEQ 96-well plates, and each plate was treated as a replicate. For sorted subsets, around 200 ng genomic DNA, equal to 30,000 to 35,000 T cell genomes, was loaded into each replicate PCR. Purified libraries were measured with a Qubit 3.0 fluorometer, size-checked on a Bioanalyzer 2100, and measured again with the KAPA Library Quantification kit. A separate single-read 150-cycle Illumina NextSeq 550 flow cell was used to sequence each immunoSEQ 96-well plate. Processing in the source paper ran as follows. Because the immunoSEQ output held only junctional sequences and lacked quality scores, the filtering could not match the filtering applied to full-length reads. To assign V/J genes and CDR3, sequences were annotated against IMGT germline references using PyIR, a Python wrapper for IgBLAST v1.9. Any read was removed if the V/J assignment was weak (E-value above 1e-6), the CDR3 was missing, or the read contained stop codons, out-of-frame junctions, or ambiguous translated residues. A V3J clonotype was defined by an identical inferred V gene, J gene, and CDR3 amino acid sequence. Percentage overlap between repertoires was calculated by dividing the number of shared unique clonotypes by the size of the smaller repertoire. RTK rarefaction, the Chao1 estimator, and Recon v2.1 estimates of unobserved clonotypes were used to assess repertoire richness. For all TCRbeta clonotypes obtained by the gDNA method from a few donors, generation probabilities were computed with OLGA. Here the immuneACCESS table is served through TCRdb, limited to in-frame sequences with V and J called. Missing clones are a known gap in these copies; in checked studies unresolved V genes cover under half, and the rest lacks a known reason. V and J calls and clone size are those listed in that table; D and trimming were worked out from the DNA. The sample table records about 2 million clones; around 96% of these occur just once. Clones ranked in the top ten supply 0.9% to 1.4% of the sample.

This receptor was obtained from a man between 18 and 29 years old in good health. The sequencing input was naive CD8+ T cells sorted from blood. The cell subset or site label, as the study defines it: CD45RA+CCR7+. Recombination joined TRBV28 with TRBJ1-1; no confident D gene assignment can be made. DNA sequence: TGTGCCAGCAGCTGGCATACGAACGGGAGGACTGAAGCTTTCTTT. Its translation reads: CASSWHTNGRTEAFF.